This T cell receptor (beta chain) was captured in a study of neurological immune-mediated disorders. A single run covered 15-18 subjects with over 160 million TCR-beta sequences. TCRdb recomputed calls from the 5' RACE reads with MiXCR, one row per CDR3 protein. In the table there are about 89,000 distinct CDR3 sequences, 2% to 3% of which are singletons. This clonotype was observed a few times. Germline CDR1 and CDR2: SGHTA and FQGNSA. Trimming stripped 4 bases from V and 5 bases from J, with 15 bases between. CDR3 length: 15 residues. The sample consisted of PBMCs. This clonotype was sampled from a woman in her twenties or thirties with multiple sclerosis. The chain combines TRBV7-2 with TRBJ1-3; no definite D call. Here the CDR3 reads CASSWGSGFRNTIYF. The CDR3 DNA reads as TGTGCCAGCAGCTGGGGTTCAGGTTTTCGAAACACCATATATTTT. Full variable domain (missing parts from reference TRBV7-2 and TRBJ1-3): GAGVSQSPSNKVTEKGKDVELRCDPISGHTALYWYRQSLGQGLEFLIYFQGNSAPDKSGLPSDRFSAERTGGSVSTLTIQRTQQEDSAVYLCASSWGSGFRNTIYFGEGSWLTVV.